This TCR beta chain emerged from a study of blood T cell repertoires in COVID-19. Here immunoSEQ multiplex PCR was the method, and the copy in TCRdb shows in-frame clones only, minus some. Here the sample spans some 350,000 clones, 85% to 90% being singletons. The CDR3 is 14 residues long. Germline V gene lookup returns CDR1 SQVTM and CDR2 ANQGSEA. J gave up 5 bases and V 7 bases, and 12 bases lay outside the gene matches. This chain links TRBV29-1 with TRBJ2-5; 8 nucleotides line up with TRBD1. Sequencing used peripheral blood. The TCR was taken from a human donor in a cohort sampled during active COVID-19. The CDR3 here is CSARQGLSAETQYF. CDR3 coding DNA: TGCAGCGCCAGACAGGGGTTGAGTGCGGAGACCCAGTACTTC.